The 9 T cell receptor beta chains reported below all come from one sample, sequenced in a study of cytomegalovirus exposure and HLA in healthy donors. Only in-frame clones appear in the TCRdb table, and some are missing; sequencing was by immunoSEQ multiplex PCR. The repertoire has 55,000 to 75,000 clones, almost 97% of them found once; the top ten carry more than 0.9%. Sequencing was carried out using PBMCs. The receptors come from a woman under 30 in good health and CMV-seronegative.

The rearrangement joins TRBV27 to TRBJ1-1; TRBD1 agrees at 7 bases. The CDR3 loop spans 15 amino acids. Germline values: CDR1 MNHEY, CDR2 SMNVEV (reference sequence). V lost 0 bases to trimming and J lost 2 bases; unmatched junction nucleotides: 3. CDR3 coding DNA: TGTGCCAGCAGTTTATCAGGGACAGTAAACACTGAAGCTTTCTTT. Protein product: CASSLSGTVNTEAFF.

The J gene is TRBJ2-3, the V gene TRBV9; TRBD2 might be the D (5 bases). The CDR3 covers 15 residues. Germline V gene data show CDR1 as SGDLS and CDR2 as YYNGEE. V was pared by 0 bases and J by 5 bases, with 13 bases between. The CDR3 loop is CASSVVATGGDTQYF. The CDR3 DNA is TGTGCCAGCAGCGTAGTAGCGACCGGAGGAGATACGCAGTATTTT.

CDR3: CASTLAGTQFF. The DNA for the CDR3 is TGTGCCAGTACCCTAGCGGGAACGCAGTTCTTC. This chain links TRBV19 with TRBJ2-1; 9 bases map to TRBD2. CDR1 is LNHDA and CDR2 is SQIVND in the germline V gene (reference sequence). CDR3 length: 11 amino acids. V was clipped by 7 bases and J by 12 bases; unmatched bases: 4.

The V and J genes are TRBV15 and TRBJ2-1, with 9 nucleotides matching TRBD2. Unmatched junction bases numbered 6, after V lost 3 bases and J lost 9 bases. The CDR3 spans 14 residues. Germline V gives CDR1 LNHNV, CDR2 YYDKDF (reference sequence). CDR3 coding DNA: TGTGCCACCAGCAGGGCGGGAGGGCCGCGTGAGCAGTTCTTC. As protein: CATSRAGGPREQFF.

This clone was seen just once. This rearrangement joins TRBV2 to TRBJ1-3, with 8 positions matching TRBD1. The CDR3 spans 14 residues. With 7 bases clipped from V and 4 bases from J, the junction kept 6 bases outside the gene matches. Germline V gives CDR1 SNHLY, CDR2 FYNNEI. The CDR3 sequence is CASTQDREGNTIYF. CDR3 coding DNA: TGTGCCAGCACCCAGGACAGGGAGGGAAACACCATATATTTT.

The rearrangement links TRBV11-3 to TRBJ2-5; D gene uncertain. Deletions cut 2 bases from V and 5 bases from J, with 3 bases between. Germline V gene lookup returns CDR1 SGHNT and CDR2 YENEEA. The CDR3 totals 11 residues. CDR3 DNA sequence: TGTGCCAGCAGCTTACGGGAGACCCAGTACTTC. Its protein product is CASSLRETQYF. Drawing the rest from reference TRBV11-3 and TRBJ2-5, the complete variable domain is EAGVVQSPRYKIIEKKQPVAFWCNPISGHNTLYWYLQNLGQGPELLIRYENEEAVDDSQLPKDRFSAERLKGVDSTLKIQPAELGDSAVYLCASSLRETQYFGPGTRLLVL.

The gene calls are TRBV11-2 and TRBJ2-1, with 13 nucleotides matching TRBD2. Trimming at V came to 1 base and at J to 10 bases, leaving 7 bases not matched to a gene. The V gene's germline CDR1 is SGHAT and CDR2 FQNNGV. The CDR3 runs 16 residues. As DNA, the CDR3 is TGTGCCAGCAGCTTAGTGGCCGGGACTAGCGGGACGGAGCAGTTCTTC. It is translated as CASSLVAGTSGTEQFF.

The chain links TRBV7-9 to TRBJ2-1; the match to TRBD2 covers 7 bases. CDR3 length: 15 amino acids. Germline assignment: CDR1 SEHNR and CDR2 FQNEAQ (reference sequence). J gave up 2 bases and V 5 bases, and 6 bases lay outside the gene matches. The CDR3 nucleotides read TGTGCCAGCAGCCCGTTGGGGACTACCTACAATGAGCAGTTCTTC. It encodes CASSPLGTTYNEQFF.

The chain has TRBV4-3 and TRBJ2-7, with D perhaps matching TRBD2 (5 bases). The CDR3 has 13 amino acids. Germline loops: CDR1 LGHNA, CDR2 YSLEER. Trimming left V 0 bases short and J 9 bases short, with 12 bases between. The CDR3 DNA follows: TGCGCCAGCAGCCAAGATCTCGGACGGGGGCAGTACTTC. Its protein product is CASSQDLGRGQYF.